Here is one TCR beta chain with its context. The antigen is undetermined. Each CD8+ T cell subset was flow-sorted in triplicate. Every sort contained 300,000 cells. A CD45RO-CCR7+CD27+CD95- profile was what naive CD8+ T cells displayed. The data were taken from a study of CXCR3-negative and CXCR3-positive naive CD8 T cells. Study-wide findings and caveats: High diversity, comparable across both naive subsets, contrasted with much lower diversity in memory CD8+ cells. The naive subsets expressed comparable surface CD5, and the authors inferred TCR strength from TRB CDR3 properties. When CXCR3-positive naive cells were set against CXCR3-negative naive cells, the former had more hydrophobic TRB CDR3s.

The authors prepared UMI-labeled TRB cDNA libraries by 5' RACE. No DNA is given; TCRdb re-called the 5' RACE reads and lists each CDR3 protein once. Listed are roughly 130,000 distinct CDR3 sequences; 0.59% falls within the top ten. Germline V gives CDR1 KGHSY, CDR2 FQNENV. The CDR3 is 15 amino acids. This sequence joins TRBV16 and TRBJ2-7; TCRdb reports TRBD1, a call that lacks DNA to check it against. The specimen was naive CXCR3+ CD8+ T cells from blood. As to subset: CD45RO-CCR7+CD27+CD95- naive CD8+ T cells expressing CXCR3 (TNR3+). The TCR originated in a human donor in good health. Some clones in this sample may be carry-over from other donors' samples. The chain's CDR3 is CASSSRTGGPDEQYF.